This TCR beta chain was recovered during a study of blood T cells in healthy people across ages. General observations from the study: Because sorting was not performed, PBMCs prevented conclusive naive versus antigen-experienced comparison.

Alongside a J-beta primer mix, a sample-barcoded 5' primer served in a second PCR lasting roughly 6 to 11 cycles. Each CDR3 protein is one row after TCRdb ran MiXCR on the 5' RACE reads. Here the sample spans over 1,500,000 distinct CDR3 sequences, 49% being singletons. Comment on this clonotype: The antigen is not known.

Deletions cut 0 bases from V and 2 bases from J, with 10 bases between. This CDR3 is built from 14 residues. CDR1 is DFQATT and CDR2 is SNEGSKA in the germline V gene (reference sequence). This clonotype was obtained from a woman aged 35 to 49 in good health. Material: blood. The gene calls are TRBV20-1 and TRBJ1-2; no firm D call. CDR3 nucleotides: TGCAGTGCTAGAGATATGAGGGAAAACTATGGCTACACCTTC. This translates into CSARDMRENYGYTF.